This paragraph covers one TCR beta chain sequence. The antigen is unknown. The data originate from a study of blood T cells in healthy people across ages. A J-beta primer mix and a sample-barcoded 5' primer were used in a second PCR of about 7 to 11 cycles. Tags on each cDNA molecule came from a template-switch adaptor with 12 random nucleotides. TCRdb re-called the 5' RACE reads with MiXCR, one entry per CDR3 protein. This sample carries around 820,000 distinct CDR3 sequences, about 25% of them seen once, and the ten largest clones take approximately 3.7%. Study results and caveats: Versus aged donors, long-lived donors had higher diversity and more naive CD4+ cells.

These data were also filed under a second study, of T cells of mothers and their children. As that report states: Each mother gave over 8 million TCR beta CDR3 reads; each child, about 3 million. Similar effects of thymic selection on TCR recombination output were recorded in related and unrelated pairs.

Input material: blood. The receptor was isolated from a boy between 10 and 17 years old in good health.

The DNA of the CDR3 is TGTGCCAGCAGCGTAGCTGACGGACAAGCTAATTCACCCCTCCACTTT. Translating gives CASSVADGQANSPLHF. The rearrangement uses TRBV9 and TRBJ1-6; a possible D gene is TRBD1 (5 bases). This CDR3 spans 16 amino acids. Germline V CDR1 and CDR2: SGDLS, YYNGEE. Trimming stripped 0 bases from V and 6 bases from J, with 13 bases between.